This T cell receptor (beta chain) was sequenced during a study of cytomegalovirus exposure and HLA in healthy donors. Study-level points and caveats: In a later analysis, 16,951 TCR beta sequences were associated with HLA alleles at 0.05 false discovery rate.

At the time of sampling, donors were nominally healthy, though unrecorded immune exposures were likely. Notes on this clone: Its cognate antigen is unknown.

The PCR ran on 60 Vbeta and 13 Jbeta primers. Sequenced by immunoSEQ multiplex PCR; TCRdb stores in-frame clones only, minus some. The table lists 90,000 to 150,000 clones, about 73% of them singletons, with roughly 3.1% in the top ten. Germline V gives CDR1 LNHNV, CDR2 YYDKDF (reference sequence). The CDR3 consists of 16 residues. The V and J ends lost 4 bases and 6 bases, in that order; junction bases with no gene match: 8. The origin of this receptor is a woman in her twenties or thirties in good health and CMV-seropositive. Sequences were obtained from PBMCs. V gene TRBV15 combines with J gene TRBJ2-2; 10 bases line up with TRBD2. The CDR3 coding sequence is TGTGCCACCAGCACCAGAGCGGGGGGGCTTGCCGGGGAGCTGTTTTTT. It codes for CATSTRAGGLAGELFF.